This T cell receptor (beta chain) was retrieved from a study of T cell repertoires in cytomegalovirus infection. One entry per CDR3 protein results from TCRdb running MiXCR on the reads. The table includes under 150,000 distinct CDR3 sequences, under 35% detected once. Remarks on this clonotype: Antigen: not known.

Germline V gives CDR1 LGHNT, CDR2 FRNRAP. Trimming took 4 bases from V and 3 from J, leaving 16 bases between them. The CDR3 has 15 residues. The TCR originated in a human donor in good health (CMV status not recorded). Some clones in this sample may be carry-over from other donors' samples. This chain uses TRBV12-5 with TRBJ2-7; D is tentatively TRBD1 or TRBD2 (5 bases each). Sample: CD8+ T cells from cultured PBMCs, taken from culture after CMV antigen stimulation. As DNA, the CDR3 is TGTGCTAGTGGTTCTCCGGGGCAATCCAACTACGAGCAGTACTTC. This sequence encodes CASGSPGQSNYEQYF.